This TCR beta chain came from a study of blood T cell repertoires in COVID-19. As for the study in general: PBMCs, B-cell-depleted T cells, or T cells provided the cDNA or gDNA that made up the material.

The count of this clone is one. This CDR3 contains 15 residues. Germline assignment: CDR1 LNHDA and CDR2 SQIVND (reference sequence). The ends were cut back, 4 bases at V and 4 bases at J, with 13 bases in the middle. Profiling relied on immunoSEQ multiplex PCR, and the TCRdb table lists in-frame clones only, not all of them. The data contain some 190,000 clones, more than 75% of them seen just once; the ten biggest clones take up roughly 8.8%. This chain joins TRBV19 and TRBJ2-2; TRBD1 is a possible D gene (6 bases). This receptor was obtained from a woman aged 45-60 years with active or convalescent COVID-19. Sequencing was performed on peripheral blood. The CDR3 DNA reads TGTGCCAGTAGTACGACAGGTTCTGCCACCGGGGAGCTGTTTTTT. The encoded protein is CASSTTGSATGELFF. The full variable domain, its missing parts supplied by reference TRBV19 and TRBJ2-2, is DGGITQSPKYLFRKEGQNVTLSCEQNLNHDAMYWYRQDPGQGLRLIYYSQIVNDFQKGDIAEGYSVSREKKESFPLTVTSAQKNPTAFYLCASSTTGSATGELFFGEGSRLTVL.